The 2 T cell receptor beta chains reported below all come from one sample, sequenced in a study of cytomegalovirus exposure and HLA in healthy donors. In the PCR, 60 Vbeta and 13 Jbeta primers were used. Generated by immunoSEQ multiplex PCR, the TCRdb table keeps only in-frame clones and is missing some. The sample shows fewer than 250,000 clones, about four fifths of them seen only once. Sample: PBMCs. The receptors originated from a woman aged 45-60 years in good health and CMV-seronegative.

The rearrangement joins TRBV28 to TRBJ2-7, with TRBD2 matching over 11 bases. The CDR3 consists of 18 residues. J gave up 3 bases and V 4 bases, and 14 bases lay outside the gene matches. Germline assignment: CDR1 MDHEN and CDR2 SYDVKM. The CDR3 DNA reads TGTGCCAGCAGTTCCTCGATAGCGGGAGGGCCACGGGTCTACGAGCAGTACTTC. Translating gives CASSSSIAGGPRVYEQYF.

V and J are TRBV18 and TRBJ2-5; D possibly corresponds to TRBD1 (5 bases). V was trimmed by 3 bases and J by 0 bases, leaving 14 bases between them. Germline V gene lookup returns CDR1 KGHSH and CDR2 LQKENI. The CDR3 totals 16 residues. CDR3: CASSPQAPGYQETQYF. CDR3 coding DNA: TGTGCCAGCTCACCCCAAGCTCCAGGGTACCAAGAGACCCAGTACTTC.